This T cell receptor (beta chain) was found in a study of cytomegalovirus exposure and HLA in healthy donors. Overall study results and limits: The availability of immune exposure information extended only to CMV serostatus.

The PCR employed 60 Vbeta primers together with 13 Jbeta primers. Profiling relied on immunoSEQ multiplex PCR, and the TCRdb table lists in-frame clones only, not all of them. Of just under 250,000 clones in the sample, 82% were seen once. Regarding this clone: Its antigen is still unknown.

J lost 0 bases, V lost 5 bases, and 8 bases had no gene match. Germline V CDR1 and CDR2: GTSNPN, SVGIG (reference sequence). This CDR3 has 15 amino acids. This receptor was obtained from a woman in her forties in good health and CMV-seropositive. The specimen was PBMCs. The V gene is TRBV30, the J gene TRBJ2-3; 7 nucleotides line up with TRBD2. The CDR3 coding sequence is TGTGCCTGGGGTCTGGGGGGGGGTAGCACAGATACGCAGTATTTT. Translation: CAWGLGGGSTDTQYF. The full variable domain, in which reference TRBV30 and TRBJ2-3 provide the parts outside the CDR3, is SQTIHQWPATLVQPVGSPLSLECTVEGTSNPNLYWYRQAAGRGLQLLFYSVGIGQISSEVPQNLSASRPQDRQFILSSKKLLLSDSGFYLCAWGLGGGSTDTQYFGPGTRLTVL.